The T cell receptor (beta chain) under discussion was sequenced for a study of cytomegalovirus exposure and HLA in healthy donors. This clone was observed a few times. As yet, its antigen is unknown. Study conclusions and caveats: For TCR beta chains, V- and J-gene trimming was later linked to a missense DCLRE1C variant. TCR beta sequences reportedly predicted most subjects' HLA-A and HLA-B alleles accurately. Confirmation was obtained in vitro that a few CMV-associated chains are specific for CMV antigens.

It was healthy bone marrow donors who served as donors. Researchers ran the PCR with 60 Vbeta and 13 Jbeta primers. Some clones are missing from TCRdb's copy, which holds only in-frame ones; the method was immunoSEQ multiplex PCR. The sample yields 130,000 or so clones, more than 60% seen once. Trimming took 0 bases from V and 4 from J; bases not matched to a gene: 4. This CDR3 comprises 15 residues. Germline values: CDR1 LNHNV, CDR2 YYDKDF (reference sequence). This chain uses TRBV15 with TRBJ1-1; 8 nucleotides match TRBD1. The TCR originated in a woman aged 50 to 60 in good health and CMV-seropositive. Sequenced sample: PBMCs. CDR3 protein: CATSRDWDRTTEAFF. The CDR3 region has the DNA TGTGCCACCAGCAGAGATTGGGACAGGACCACTGAAGCTTTCTTT. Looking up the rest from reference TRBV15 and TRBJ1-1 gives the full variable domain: DAMVIQNPRYQVTQFGKPVTLSCSQTLNHNVMYWYQQKSSQAPKLLFHYYDKDFNNEADTPDNFQSRRPNTSFCFLDIRSPGLGDTAMYLCATSRDWDRTTEAFFGQGTRLTVV.